These T cell receptor beta chains were read from a single sample in a study of vaccination and CD4 T cells after COVID-19. These receptors have no identified antigens. TCRdb reprocessed the PCR reads with MiXCR, giving one entry per CDR3 protein. The sample holds fewer than 15,000 distinct CDR3 sequences, around two fifths seen once. Sequenced sample: CD4+ T cells from blood, cultured in vitro. The origin of the receptors is a human donor who had recovered from COVID-19. CDR3s include the opening cysteine and the closing phenylalanine or tryptophan. A D gene is named only where the DNA matches it firmly.

d_gene	v_gene	j_gene	CDR3aa
TRBD2	TRBV6-5	TRBJ2-3	CASSYEGAGLGTQYF
TRBD1	TRBV5-1	TRBJ2-3	CASRWTGSDTQYF
-	TRBV5-4	TRBJ1-1	CASSFDVNTEAFF
-	TRBV10-1	TRBJ2-2	CASRQTENTGELFF
-	TRBV9	TRBJ2-7	CASSPTPGPIDEQYF
-	TRBV6-1	TRBJ2-7	CASSLKRTNSYEQYF
-	TRBV12-3/TRBV12-4	TRBJ1-2	CASSLDSANYGYTF
-	TRBV6-1	TRBJ1-1	CASSENLGAFF
-	TRBV11-2	TRBJ1-6	CASSPGQYNSPLHF
TRBD1	TRBV29-1	TRBJ2-3	CSVVDGDRGPDTQYF
-	TRBV6-2/TRBV6-3	TRBJ2-2	CASSYTGAAIPGELFF
-	TRBV20-1	TRBJ1-6	CSARAGEAYNSPLHF
TRBD2	TRBV19	TRBJ2-2	CASSIDRLAGGTGELFF
-	TRBV18	TRBJ2-3	CASSPGFGTDTQYF
-	TRBV7-2	TRBJ1-6	CASSLDYNSPLHF
-	TRBV19	TRBJ2-2	CASSIDSGHGNTGELFF
-	TRBV19	TRBJ1-1	CASSPGPTDTEAFF
TRBD1	TRBV2	TRBJ1-6	CASSEGQGYNSPHHF
-	TRBV7-2	TRBJ2-7	CASSSQTGPYEQYF
-	TRBV27	TRBJ1-2	CASRRLTTQGVYGYTF
-	TRBV2	TRBJ1-3	CASIGFSGNTIYF
TRBD1	TRBV6-4	TRBJ2-2	CASSVQGSGTGELFF
-	TRBV2	TRBJ1-5	CASRGLGGVNRYQPQHF
-	TRBV27	TRBJ2-2	CASSSLRGNVYTGELFF
-	TRBV6-1	TRBJ1-1	CASIGVRRFPEAFF
TRBD2	TRBV19	TRBJ2-5	CATKPGLAGGPRETQYF
-	TRBV11-3	TRBJ2-6	CASSLGGANVLTF
-	TRBV7-2	TRBJ1-1	CASSLGIEAFF